The 3 T cell receptor beta chains in this list originate from one sample, sequenced in a study of blood T cell repertoires in COVID-19. Data came from immunoSEQ multiplex PCR; TCRdb stores just in-frame clones and leaves some out. The sample lists a few hundred thousand clones, about 83% occurring once. Sequencing used peripheral blood. The receptors stem from a woman between 45 and 60 years old with acute or convalescent COVID-19.

The chain combines TRBV18 with TRBJ2-7, with TRBD2 matching 14 bases. CDR1 and CDR2 from the germline V gene are KGHSH and LQKENI. After removal of 3 bases from V and 0 bases from J, the junction contained 4 bases not matched to a gene. The CDR3 runs to 17 residues. CDR3 amino acids: CASSPRTSGRSSYEQYF. The CDR3 DNA reads TGTGCCAGCTCACCCAGGACTAGCGGGAGGAGCTCCTACGAGCAGTACTTC.

V gene TRBV5-1 combines with J gene TRBJ1-1, with a tentative D call TRBD1 (5 bases). Germline V gives CDR1 SGHRS, CDR2 YFSETQ. The ends were cut back, 3 bases at V and 4 bases at J, with 16 bases in the middle. CDR3 size: 15 residues. This CDR3 is CASSSMVIRGTEAFF. Here the CDR3 DNA reads TGCGCCAGCAGCTCCATGGTGATTAGGGGCACTGAAGCTTTCTTT.

The chain links TRBV29-1 to TRBJ2-7; maybe TRBD1 (7 bases). The V end was cut by 7 bases, the J end by 3 bases, with 16 bases between. The CDR3 covers 13 residues. CDR1 is SQVTM and CDR2 is ANQGSEA in the germline V gene. The CDR3 loop reads CSAWTGGGYEQYF. CDR3 bases: TGCAGCGCTTGGACAGGAGGGGGCTACGAGCAGTACTTC.